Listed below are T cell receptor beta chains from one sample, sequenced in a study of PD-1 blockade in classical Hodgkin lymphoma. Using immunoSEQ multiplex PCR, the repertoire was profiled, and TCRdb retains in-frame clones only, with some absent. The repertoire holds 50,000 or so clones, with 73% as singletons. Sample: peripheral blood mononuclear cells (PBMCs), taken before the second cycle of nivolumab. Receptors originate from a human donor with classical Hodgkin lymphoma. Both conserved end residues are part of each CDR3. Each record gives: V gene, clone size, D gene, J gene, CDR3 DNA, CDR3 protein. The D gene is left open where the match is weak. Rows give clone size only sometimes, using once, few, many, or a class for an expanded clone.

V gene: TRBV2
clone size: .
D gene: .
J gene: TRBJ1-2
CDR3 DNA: TGTGCCAGCAGCCCCAGGGGACTGGACTATGGCTACACCTTC
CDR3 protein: CASSPRGLDYGYTF

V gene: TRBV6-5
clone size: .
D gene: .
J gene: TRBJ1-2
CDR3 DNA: TGTGCCAGCAGTGCTCAAGGGGCGCTTGGCTACACCTTC
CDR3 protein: CASSAQGALGYTF

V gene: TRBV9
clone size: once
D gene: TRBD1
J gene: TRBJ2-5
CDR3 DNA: TGTGCCAGCAGCGTAGGCTGGACAGGCCCCAAGACCCAGTACTTC
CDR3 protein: CASSVGWTGPKTQYF

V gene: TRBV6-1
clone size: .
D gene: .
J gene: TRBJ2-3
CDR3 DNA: TGTGCCAGCAGGGAACTCTTCACAGATACGCAGTATTTT
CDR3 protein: CASRELFTDTQYF

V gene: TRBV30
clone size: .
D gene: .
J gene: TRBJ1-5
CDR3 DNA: TGTGCCTGGAGCGAGGGCCTGGGCAATCAGCCCCAGCATTTT
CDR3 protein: CAWSEGLGNQPQHF

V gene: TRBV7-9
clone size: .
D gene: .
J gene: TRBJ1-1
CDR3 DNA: TGTGCCAGCAGCTTAGTTCCAGGGATGAACACTGAAGCTTTCTTT
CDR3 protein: CASSLVPGMNTEAFF

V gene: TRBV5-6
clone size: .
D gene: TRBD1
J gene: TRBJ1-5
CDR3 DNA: TGTGCCAGCAGCTTGGCCGTCGGGACAGGGAATCAGCCCCAGCATTTT
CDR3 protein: CASSLAVGTGNQPQHF

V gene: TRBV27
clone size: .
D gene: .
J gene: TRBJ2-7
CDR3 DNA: TGTGCCAGCAGTTCCACCGCAAGTATAGCAGCCTACGAGCAGTACTTC
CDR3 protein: CASSSTASIAAYEQYF

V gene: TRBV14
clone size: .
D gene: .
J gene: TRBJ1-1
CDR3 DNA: TGTGCCAGCAGCCAAGCGCTGAACACTGAAGCTTTCTTT
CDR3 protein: CASSQALNTEAFF

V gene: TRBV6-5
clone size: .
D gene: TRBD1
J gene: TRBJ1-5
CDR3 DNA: TGTGCCAGCAGTACAGGACAGGGAATGGGTCAGCCCCAGCATTTT
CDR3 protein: CASSTGQGMGQPQHF

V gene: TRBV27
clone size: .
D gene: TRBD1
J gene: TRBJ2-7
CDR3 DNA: TGTGCCAGCAGTATATACGGGACAGGTCAATACGAGCAGTACTTC
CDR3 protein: CASSIYGTGQYEQYF

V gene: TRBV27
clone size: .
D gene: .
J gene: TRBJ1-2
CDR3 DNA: TGTGCCAGCAGTTTACGGCCGATGCTCCTGGGCTATGGCTACACCTTC
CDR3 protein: CASSLRPMLLGYGYTF

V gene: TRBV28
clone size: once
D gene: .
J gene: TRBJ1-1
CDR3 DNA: TGTGCCAGCAGCCAAGGGGGGAGGCAGAACACTGAAGCTTTCTTT
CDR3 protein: CASSQGGRQNTEAFF

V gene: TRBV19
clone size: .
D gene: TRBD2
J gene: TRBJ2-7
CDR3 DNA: TGTGCCAGTAGTTGGACTAGCGGGAGGGATTTTGGCGAGCAGTACTTC
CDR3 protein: CASSWTSGRDFGEQYF

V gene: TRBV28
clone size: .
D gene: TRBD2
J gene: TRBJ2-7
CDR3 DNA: TGTGCCAGCAGTTCCCGGGGAGCGGGAGGCGCCTACGAGCAGTACTTC
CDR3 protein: CASSSRGAGGAYEQYF

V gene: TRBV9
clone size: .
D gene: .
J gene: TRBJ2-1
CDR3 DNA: TGTGCCAGCAGCGACGGGAGCTCCTACAATGAGCAGTTCTTC
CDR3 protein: CASSDGSSYNEQFF

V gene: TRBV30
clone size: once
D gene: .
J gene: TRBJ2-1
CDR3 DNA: TGTGCCTGGGGGGAACAGGTTGCTCCTTTCTTC
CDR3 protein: CAWGEQVAPFF

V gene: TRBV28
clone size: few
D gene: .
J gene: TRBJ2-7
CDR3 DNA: TGTGCCAGCAGTTTACCCCGACAGGACTACGAGCAGTACTTC
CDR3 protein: CASSLPRQDYEQYF

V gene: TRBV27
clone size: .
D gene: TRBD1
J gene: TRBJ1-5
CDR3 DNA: TGTGCCAGCAGTCGACAGGGGGAGACAAGTCAGCCCCAGCATTTT
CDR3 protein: CASSRQGETSQPQHF

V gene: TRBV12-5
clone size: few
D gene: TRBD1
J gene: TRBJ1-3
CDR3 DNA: TGTGCTAGTGGTCCCGGGACAGGGGGAAACACCATATATTTT
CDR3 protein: CASGPGTGGNTIYF

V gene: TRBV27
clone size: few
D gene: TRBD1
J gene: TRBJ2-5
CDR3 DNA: TGTGCCAGCAGTATGACAGGGGAAGCAGAGACCCAGTACTTC
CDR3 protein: CASSMTGEAETQYF

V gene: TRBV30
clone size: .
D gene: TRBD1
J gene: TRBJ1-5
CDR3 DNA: TGTGCCTGGAGTGCACGTCCCGGGACAGGGGATCAGCCCCAGCATTTT
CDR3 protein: CAWSARPGTGDQPQHF

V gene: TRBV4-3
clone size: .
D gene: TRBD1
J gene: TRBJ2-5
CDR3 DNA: TGCGCCAGCAGCCAAGATACCGGACAGGGACCGCAAGAGACCCAGTACTTC
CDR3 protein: CASSQDTGQGPQETQYF

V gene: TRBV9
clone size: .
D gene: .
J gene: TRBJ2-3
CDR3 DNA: TGTGCCAGCAGCGCGCAGGGAGTCACGCAGTATTTT
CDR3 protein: CASSAQGVTQYF

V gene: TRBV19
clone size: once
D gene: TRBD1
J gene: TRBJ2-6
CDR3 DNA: TGTGCCAGTAGTATGGACAGGGTCGGAACGGGGGCCAACGTCCTGACTTTC
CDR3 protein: CASSMDRVGTGANVLTF

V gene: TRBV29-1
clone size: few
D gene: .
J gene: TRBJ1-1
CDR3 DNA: TGCAGCGTTGAGATCCAGGGGATCGCTGAAGCTTTCTTT
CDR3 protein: CSVEIQGIAEAFF

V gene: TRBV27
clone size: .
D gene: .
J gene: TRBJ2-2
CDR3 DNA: TGTGCGACTACCCGGGAGCTGGGCACCGGGGAGCTGTTTTTT
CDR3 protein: CATTRELGTGELFF

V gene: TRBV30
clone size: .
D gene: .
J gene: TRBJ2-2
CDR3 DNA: TGTGCCTGGAAAACAGGGCCCGGGGAGCTGTTTTTT
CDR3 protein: CAWKTGPGELFF

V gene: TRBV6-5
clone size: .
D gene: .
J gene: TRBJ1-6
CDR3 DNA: TGTGCCAGCAGTTACGTAGGGGTAGGAAATTCACCCCTCCACTTT
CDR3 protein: CASSYVGVGNSPLHF

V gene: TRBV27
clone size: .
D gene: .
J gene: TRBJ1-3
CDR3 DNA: TGTGCCAGCAGTCTCACGCCCCGGGACACTGGAAACACCATATATTTT
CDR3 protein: CASSLTPRDTGNTIYF

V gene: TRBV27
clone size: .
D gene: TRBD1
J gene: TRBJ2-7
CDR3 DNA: TGTGCCAGCAGTTTGCGGACAGGGGGCTACGAGCAGTACTTC
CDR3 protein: CASSLRTGGYEQYF

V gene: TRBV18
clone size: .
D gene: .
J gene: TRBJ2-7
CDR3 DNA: TGTGCCAGCTCACAAACAGGGAATTCTTACGAGCAGTACTTC
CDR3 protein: CASSQTGNSYEQYF

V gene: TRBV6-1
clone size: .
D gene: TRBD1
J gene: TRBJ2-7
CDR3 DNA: TGTGCCAGCAGTAGGACAGGGGCCTACGAGCAGTACTTC
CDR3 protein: CASSRTGAYEQYF

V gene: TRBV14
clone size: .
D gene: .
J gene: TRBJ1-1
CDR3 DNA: TGTGCCAGCAGCCGCGATACTGAAGCTTTCTTT
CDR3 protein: CASSRDTEAFF

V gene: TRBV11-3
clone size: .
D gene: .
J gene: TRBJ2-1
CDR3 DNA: TGTGCCAGCAGCCCCCTTTGTCTCCCGCTCTCTAATGAGCAGTTCTTC
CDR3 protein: CASSPLCLPLSNEQFF

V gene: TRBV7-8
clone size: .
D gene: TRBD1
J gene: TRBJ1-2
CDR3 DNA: TGTGCCAGCACCTTAGGGGGCTTCTTGGGATCCTATGGCTACACCTTC
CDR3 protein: CASTLGGFLGSYGYTF

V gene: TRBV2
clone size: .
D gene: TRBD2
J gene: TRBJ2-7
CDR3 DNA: TGTGCCAGCAGTGATGGGGTAGCGGGTAGCTCCTACGAGCAGTACTTC
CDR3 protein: CASSDGVAGSSYEQYF

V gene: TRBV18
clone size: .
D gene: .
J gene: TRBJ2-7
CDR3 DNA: TGTGCCAGCTCACCATCGGGGGGCTCCGAGCAGTACTTC
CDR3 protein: CASSPSGGSEQYF